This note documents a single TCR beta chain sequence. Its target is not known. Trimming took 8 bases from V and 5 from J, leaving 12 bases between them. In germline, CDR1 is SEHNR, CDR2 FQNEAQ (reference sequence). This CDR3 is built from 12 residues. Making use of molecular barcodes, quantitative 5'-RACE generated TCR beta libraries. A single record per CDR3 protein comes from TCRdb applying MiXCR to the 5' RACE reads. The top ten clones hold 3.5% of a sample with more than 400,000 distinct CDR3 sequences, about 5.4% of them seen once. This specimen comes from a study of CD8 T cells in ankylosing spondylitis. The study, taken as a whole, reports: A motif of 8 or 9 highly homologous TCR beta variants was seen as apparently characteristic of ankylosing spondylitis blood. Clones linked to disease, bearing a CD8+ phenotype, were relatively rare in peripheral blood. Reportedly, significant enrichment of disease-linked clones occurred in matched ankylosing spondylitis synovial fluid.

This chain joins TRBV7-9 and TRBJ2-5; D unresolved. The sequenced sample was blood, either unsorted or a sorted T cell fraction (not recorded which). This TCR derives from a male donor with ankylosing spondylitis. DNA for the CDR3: TGTGCCAGCCTCTGGTGTTCGGAGACCCAGTACTTC. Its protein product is CASLWCSETQYF.